This is a list of T cell receptor beta chains from one sample in a study of cytomegalovirus exposure and HLA in healthy donors. Clones were read by immunoSEQ multiplex PCR, and TCRdb kept only the in-frame ones, dropping some. The repertoire holds 100,000 to 150,000 clones, with 95% to 97% as singletons. Source material: PBMCs. These receptors were collected from a man between 18 and 29 years old in good health and CMV-seronegative. CDR3s include the opening cysteine and the closing phenylalanine or tryptophan. D genes are given only for firm matches. A row's size may be missing; if present it is once, few, many or a size class.

>TRBV28|TRBJ1-5|.|15|.
TGTGCCAGCAGTACCGGGACATGGGGAAATCAGCCCCAGCATTTT
CASSTGTWGNQPQHF
>TRBV27|TRBJ1-3|.|16|.
TGTGCCAGCAGTTTATCGGGCAGGTCCTCTGGAAACACCATATATTTT
CASSLSGRSSGNTIYF
>TRBV28|TRBJ1-1|.|12|.
TGTGCCAGCACCCCTGGGGGCAAAATAGCTTTCTTT
CASTPGGKIAFF
>TRBV19|TRBJ2-5|.|15|TRBD1
TGTGCCAGTACCCCGGGACAGGGGGCGGGGGAGACCCAGTACTTC
CASTPGQGAGETQYF
>TRBV6-1|TRBJ1-2|.|15|.
TGTGCCAGCAGTGAACGGGAGGGCGGCAACTATGGCTACACCTTC
CASSEREGGNYGYTF
>TRBV9|TRBJ2-1|.|16|TRBD1
TGTGCCAGCAGCCTTTCTCGACAGGGTCCCTACAATGAGCAGTTCTTC
CASSLSRQGPYNEQFF
>TRBV7-9|TRBJ1-1|.|15|TRBD1
TGTGCCAGCAGCGCCCCCGGGACAGGGTCCACTGAAGCTTTCTTT
CASSAPGTGSTEAFF
>TRBV13|TRBJ2-5|.|15|TRBD2
TGTGCCAGCAGCTTTGGGCTAGCGGGACGAGAGACCCAGTACTTC
CASSFGLAGRETQYF
>TRBV4-3|TRBJ2-1|.|17|TRBD2
TGCGCCAGCAGCCAAGCCTGGGGACTAGCGGAGAACAATGAGCAGTTCTTC
CASSQAWGLAENNEQFF
>TRBV19|TRBJ1-2|.|14|.
TGTGCCAGTAGTATACAAAGAGCCATCGATGGCTACACCTTC
CASSIQRAIDGYTF
>TRBV15|TRBJ1-4|.|15|.
TGTGCCACCAGCAGTGGGACAACATATAATGAAAAACTGTTTTTT
CATSSGTTYNEKLFF
>TRBV7-3|TRBJ2-1|.|17|TRBD2
TGTGCCAGCAGCCGGACTAGCGGGAAGGTTGGGTACAATGAGCAGTTCTTC
CASSRTSGKVGYNEQFF
>TRBV5-6|TRBJ1-4|few|14|.
TGTGCCAGCAGCTTGAATGGGGCTCGGGAAAAACTGTTTTTT
CASSLNGAREKLFF
>TRBV28|TRBJ2-7|.|15|TRBD1
TGTGCCAGCAGTTCTCAGGGACAGGGTACCTACGAGCAGTACTTC
CASSSQGQGTYEQYF
>TRBV7-9|TRBJ2-2|.|15|TRBD1
TGTGCCAGCACCCTGGGACAGGTTGGGACCGGGGAGCTGTTTTTT
CASTLGQVGTGELFF
>TRBV5-1|TRBJ2-2|.|16|TRBD2
TGCGCCAGCAGCTTGACTAGCGGGGTGAACACCGGGGAGCTGTTTTTT
CASSLTSGVNTGELFF
>TRBV29-1|TRBJ2-2|.|14|TRBD1
TGCAGCGTTGAGGGGACAGGGGGCATCGGGGAGCTGTTTTTT
CSVEGTGGIGELFF
>TRBV5-1|TRBJ2-5|once|14|TRBD1
TGCGCCAGCAGCTTCCTGGACAGGGGGGAGACCCAGTACTTC
CASSFLDRGETQYF
>TRBV4-3|TRBJ2-5|.|15|TRBD1
TGCGCCAGCAGCCAGCAAACAGGGGGCGGTGGGACCCAGTACTTC
CASSQQTGGGGTQYF
>TRBV5-1|TRBJ2-3|.|16|.
TGCGCCAGCAGCTTGGCGGGGAGTAGCGGACTAAGTACGCAGTATTTT
CASSLAGSSGLSTQYF
>TRBV7-9|TRBJ1-2|.|16|.
TGTGCCAGCAGCTTAGGGCAGGCGGGTTCGGACTATGGCTACACCTTC
CASSLGQAGSDYGYTF
>TRBV19|TRBJ2-7|.|16|TRBD1
TGTGCCAGTAGTTACGGGACAGCCTATAGCTCCTACGAGCAGTACTTC
CASSYGTAYSSYEQYF
>TRBV29-1|TRBJ2-1|.|14|TRBD2
TGCAGCGGATCACCTAGCGGCTCCTACAATGAGCAGTTCTTC
CSGSPSGSYNEQFF
>TRBV30|TRBJ2-4|.|13|.
TGTGCCTGTCTGGCACTAGCTACAAACATTCAGTACTTC
CACLALATNIQYF
>TRBV6-6|TRBJ1-5|.|14|.
TGTGCCAGCAGTAATAACCAGGGGAGCCAGCCCCAGCATTTT
CASSNNQGSQPQHF
>TRBV19|TRBJ2-2|.|14|TRBD2
TGTGCCAGTAGTATCGGGGGGGCGGCCGGGGAGCTGTTTTTT
CASSIGGAAGELFF
>TRBV19|TRBJ2-5|.|14|TRBD2
TGTGCCAGTAGTATCGGGGGACTAGTGGAGACCCAGTACTTC
CASSIGGLVETQYF
>TRBV18|TRBJ2-1|once|15|TRBD2
TGTGCCAGCTCACCACCAGAACTAGCGGGGAATGAGCAGTTCTTC
CASSPPELAGNEQFF
>TRBV20-1|TRBJ2-7|.|10|.
TGCAGTGCTTACTCCTACGAGCAGTACTTC
CSAYSYEQYF
>TRBV6-5|TRBJ1-3|.|16|.
TGTGCCAGCAGTTACTCGAAAGAGAACCCTGGAAACACCATATATTTT
CASSYSKENPGNTIYF
>TRBV30|TRBJ2-1|.|12|.
TGTGCCTGGAGTCTAGGGGGCAATGAGCAGTTCTTC
CAWSLGGNEQFF
>TRBV6-5|TRBJ2-1|.|16|TRBD2
TGTGCCAGCAGTTACTCGATCCTAGCGGGAGTCCATGAGCAGTTCTTC
CASSYSILAGVHEQFF
>TRBV7-2|TRBJ2-3|.|17|.
TGTGCCAGCAGCTTTTTACGAGGGACAGCGGGCCCAGATACGCAGTATTTT
CASSFLRGTAGPDTQYF
>TRBV20-1|TRBJ2-1|.|11|.
TGCAGTGGAACGAGGGGGAATGAGCAGTTCTTC
CSGTRGNEQFF
>TRBV18|TRBJ2-2|once|17|TRBD1
TGTGCCAGCGCCCGACAGGGCGTAATGGGGAGCACCGGGGAGCTGTTTTTT
CASARQGVMGSTGELFF
>TRBV28|TRBJ2-7|.|16|TRBD1
TGTGCCAGCAGTTTTTCTCTGGGACAGGGGGGATACGAGCAGTACTTC
CASSFSLGQGGYEQYF
>TRBV30|TRBJ1-2|.|10|TRBD1
TGTGCCTTGACAGGGGCTGGCTACACCTTC
CALTGAGYTF
>TRBV5-1|TRBJ2-3|.|19|.
TGCGCCAGCAGCTCCGAAAACCGACCCGGGGTTCCTAACACAGATACGCAGTATTTT
CASSSENRPGVPNTDTQYF
>TRBV6-1|TRBJ2-7|.|11|.
TGTGCCAGCAGAGGGGCCTACGAGCAGTACTTC
CASRGAYEQYF
>TRBV30|TRBJ1-2|.|13|TRBD1
TGTGCCTGTAGGGCTGACAGGGTACATGGCTACACCTTC
CACRADRVHGYTF
>TRBV15|TRBJ2-2|.|15|.
TGTGCCACCAGCAGAGGGGGTCGGGGCACCGGGGAGCTGTTTTTT
CATSRGGRGTGELFF
>TRBV15|TRBJ2-7|.|12|.
TGTGCCACCAGCCTCCGTCCCTACGAGCAGTACTTC
CATSLRPYEQYF
>TRBV27|TRBJ1-1|.|17|TRBD1
TGTGCCAGCTTTTTTGCACCCGAGACAGGGATTAACCCTGAAGCTTTCTTT
CASFFAPETGINPEAFF
>TRBV7-2|TRBJ2-7|.|12|.
TGTGCCAGCAGCTTAGGGAGCCACGAGCAGTACTTC
CASSLGSHEQYF
>TRBV7-2|TRBJ1-5|.|16|.
TGTGCCAGCAGCCCGGGGAGGAGGGATAGCAATCAGCCCCAGCATTTT
CASSPGRRDSNQPQHF
>TRBV9|TRBJ1-5|.|14|.
TGTGCCAGCTCTCGAGGGGGTAACAATCAGCCCCAGCATTTT
CASSRGGNNQPQHF
>TRBV27|TRBJ1-2|.|15|TRBD1
TGTGCCAGCAGTCCCCGGCAGGGGGCGAACTATGGCTACACCTTC
CASSPRQGANYGYTF
>TRBV9|TRBJ1-2|.|16|TRBD1
TGTGCCAGCAGCGTTCTTGGGACAGGGACCATCTATGGCTACACCTTC
CASSVLGTGTIYGYTF
>TRBV5-6|TRBJ2-1|.|16|TRBD2
TGTGCCAGCAGCCAACTACGGACTAGTCGTTTAGGTGAGCAGTTCTTC
CASSQLRTSRLGEQFF
>TRBV11-1|TRBJ2-7|.|15|TRBD2
TGTGCCAGCAGCTTTCGGACTAGCGGCTCCTACGAGCAGTACTTC
CASSFRTSGSYEQYF
>TRBV4-1|TRBJ2-2|.|15|.
TGCGCCAGCAGCGACCCGGGAAGATCTTCCGGGGAGCTGTTTTTT
CASSDPGRSSGELFF
>TRBV12-5|TRBJ2-1|.|14|.
TGTGCTAGTGGTTCGGGACTTAGGTCGAATGAGCAGTTCTTC
CASGSGLRSNEQFF
>TRBV19|TRBJ2-1|.|13|.
TGTGCCACTACAGGGACCCCGAACAATGAGCAGTTCTTC
CATTGTPNNEQFF